Listed here are 28 T cell receptor beta chains from one sample, sequenced in a study of control samples from healthy donors and cancer patients (dated by TCRdb to between 2020 and 2021). Library preparation was by the immunoSEQ multiplex PCR assay. TCRdb limited this immuneACCESS table to in-frame rearrangements with V and J called. A share of clones is missing; checked studies link under half to unresolved V genes, and the rest is unexplained. Within this sample are 120,000 to 150,000 clones, with 94% of them counted one time only. Clones ranked in the top ten supply around 13% of the sample. Sequencing input: blood. These receptors were collected from a man aged 40-55 years in good health.

The sample holds one count of this clone. The conserved phenylalanine or tryptophan normally closing the CDR3 is absent here, so this likely arose from a read error. Because the CDR3's place on the DNA is in doubt, the DNA is left out and the CDR3 is given as listed by TCRdb. The CDR3 reads CASNSTGI. The chain recombines TRBV10-1 with TRBJ1-6; TRBD1 is the table's D call and was not checked against the DNA. Inclusive of both ends, the CDR3 amounts to 8 amino acids. The germline gives CDR1 WNHNN, CDR2 SYGVQD (reference sequence).

The chain's CDR3 is CASSPGTVDTEAFF. For the CDR3, the DNA is TGTGCCAGCAGCCCGGGGACCGTGGACACTGAAGCTTTCTTT. This rearrangement joins TRBV9 to TRBJ1-1, with a tentative D call TRBD1 (5 bases). CDR1 and CDR2 from the germline V gene are SGDLS and YYNGEE. This CDR3 region has 14 residues. V gave up 4 bases and J gave up 3 bases, with 13 bases separating them.

This clone was recorded at least ten times. This chain uses TRBV6-4 with TRBJ2-3; 8 positions match TRBD2. Germline-derived CDR1 and CDR2 are MRHNA and SNTAGT. Trimming removed 0 bases from V and 4 bases from J; junction bases left unmatched: 3. This CDR3 is 15 amino acids long. CDR3 amino acids: CASSDSRGGPDTQYF. The CDR3 region has the DNA TGTGCCAGCAGTGACTCCCGCGGGGGGCCAGATACGCAGTATTTT.

The CDR3 bases are TGTGCCAGCAGCTTATGGGGCAGGGTCACTGAAGCTTTCTTT. Translation gives CASSLWGRVTEAFF. The chain is built from TRBV5-4 and TRBJ1-1; possible D gene TRBD1, 5 bases. The CDR3 is made up of 14 amino acids. Trimming removed 2 bases at V and 4 bases at J, with 12 bases between. The germline V gene encodes CDR1 SGHNT and CDR2 YYREEE (reference sequence).

Turning to this clone: Other DNA variants within this sample encode the same CDR3. The rearrangement joins TRBV29-1 to TRBJ1-2; TRBD1 is a possible D gene (6 bases). CDR1 and CDR2 from the germline V gene are SQVTM and ANQGSEA. The CDR3 contains 11 residues. The germline V and J ends were trimmed by 3 bases and 12 bases, with 14 bases remaining between them. CDR3 sequence: CSVDVGGRHTF. CDR3 coding DNA: TGCAGCGTTGATGTGGGGGGGCGGCACACCTTC.

This chain connects TRBV5-6 to TRBJ1-1; the D is unclear. This CDR3 spans 11 amino acids. From germline, CDR1 is SGHDT and CDR2 YYEEEE. Trimming stripped 7 bases from V and 5 bases from J, with 9 bases between. Written as DNA, the CDR3 is TGTGCCAGCGGGGTGAGGACTGAAGCTTTCTTT. It translates to CASGVRTEAFF.

CDR3 amino acids: CASSRPLTSSTEAFF. The CDR3 DNA sequence: TGTGCCAGCAGCCGCCCACTGACCTCCAGCACTGAAGCTTTCTTT. The V and J genes are TRBV4-2 and TRBJ1-1; no clear D. The CDR3 is 15 residues long. The germline CDR1 and CDR2 sequences are LGHNA and YNFKEQ. Deletions cut 4 bases from V and 4 bases from J, with 16 bases between.

The V gene is TRBV27, the J gene TRBJ1-1, with D unresolved. The CDR3 is 12 residues long. Trimming cost V 5 bases and J 10 bases, with 14 bases left between them. CDR1 MNHEY and CDR2 SMNVEV come from the germline V gene (reference sequence). This CDR3 reads CASSGPRAGAFF. The CDR3 DNA reads as TGTGCCAGCAGTGGACCGCGTGCCGGAGCTTTCTTT.

The V and J genes are TRBV7-9 and TRBJ1-1; no clear D gene. Trimming left V 5 bases short and J 7 bases short, with 11 bases between. The CDR3 has 12 residues. Germline assignment: CDR1 SEHNR and CDR2 FQNEAQ (reference sequence). CDR3 in amino acids: CASSPSGFEAFF. The DNA of the CDR3 is TGTGCCAGCAGCCCTAGTGGATTTGAAGCTTTCTTT.

This chain uses TRBV28 with TRBJ2-3; no firm D call. Germline loops: CDR1 MDHEN, CDR2 SYDVKM. V dropped 1 base and J dropped 0 bases, with 8 bases sitting between them. This CDR3 comprises 15 residues. Here the CDR3 reads CASSLLRPSTDTQYF. The CDR3 DNA follows: TGTGCCAGCAGTTTATTACGGCCTAGCACAGATACGCAGTATTTT.

The J gene is TRBJ2-7, the V gene TRBV11-3; TRBD2 aligns across 10 bases. The CDR3 has 16 amino acids. Germline CDR1 is SGHNT and CDR2 is YENEEA. Trimming removed 5 bases from V and 5 bases from J; junction bases left unmatched: 12. CDR3 sequence (DNA): TGTGCCAGCAGCCAGGCAGCCGTAAGCGGGAGGGACGAGCAGTACTTC. It is translated as CASSQAAVSGRDEQYF.

The chain uses TRBV15 and TRBJ2-3, with TRBD1 as a possible D gene (8 bases). Germline values: CDR1 LNHNV, CDR2 YYDKDF (reference sequence). The germline V and J ends were trimmed by 4 bases and 3 bases, with 11 bases remaining between them. CDR3 length equals 14 residues. CDR3 coding DNA: TGTGCCACCAGCAACAGGGGGGGGACAGATACGCAGTATTTT. The encoded protein is CATSNRGGTDTQYF.

The CDR3 is CASSQEGSSGYTDTQYF. The CDR3 DNA reads TGCGCCAGCAGCCAAGAGGGGTCTAGCGGGTACACAGATACGCAGTATTTT. The J gene is TRBJ2-3, the V gene TRBV4-3, with TRBD2 matching over 8 bases. V lost 0 bases and J lost 2; bases outside the gene matches: 7. The germline V gene encodes CDR1 LGHNA and CDR2 YSLEER. The CDR3 loop spans 17 amino acids.

This clone was detected only once. CDR3 sequence (DNA): TGTGCCAGCAGTGAGGGTTACTCCCGAGGTGGCTACACCTTC. This encodes CASSEGYSRGGYTF. The chain employs TRBV6-1 and TRBJ1-2; D ambiguous. This CDR3 is built from 14 residues. CDR1 is MNHNS, CDR2 SASEGT, per germline. Between the trimmed V and J ends, which lost 3 bases and 7 bases, there was a span of 15 bases.

The chain joins TRBV28 to TRBJ1-1; no firm D call. V lost 3 bases and J lost 7, with 9 bases in between. The CDR3 totals 12 residues. Germline V CDR1 and CDR2: MDHEN, SYDVKM. The CDR3 protein is CASSFDDGEAFF. The CDR3 DNA follows: TGTGCCAGCAGTTTTGACGACGGTGAAGCTTTCTTT. The full variable domain, completed using reference TRBV28 and TRBJ1-1, is DVKVTQSSRYLVKRTGEKVFLECVQDMDHENMFWYRQDPGLGLRLIYFSYDVKMKEKGDIPEGYSVSREKKERFSLILESASTNQTSMYLCASSFDDGEAFFGQGTRLTVV.

The chain combines TRBV7-3 with TRBJ1-6, with D unresolved. The germline V gene has CDR1 SGHTA and CDR2 FQGTGA. The CDR3 extends over 9 amino acids. Trimming left V 11 bases short and J 10 bases short, with 6 bases between. The CDR3 protein is CAGVSPLHF. The CDR3 region has the DNA TGTGCCGGAGTCTCACCCCTCCACTTT.

In this sample, this clone turned up a few times. This sequence joins TRBV2 and TRBJ1-2; weak D call: TRBD1 (5 bases). This CDR3 has 13 amino acids. The germline CDR1 and CDR2 sequences are SNHLY and FYNNEI. V gave up 3 bases and J gave up 7 bases, with 12 bases separating them. The CDR3 loop is CASSDQGWRGYTF. DNA of the CDR3: TGTGCCAGCAGTGATCAGGGTTGGCGTGGCTACACCTTC.

The chain combines TRBV4-2 with TRBJ1-6; TRBD1 might be the D (6 bases). V was pared by 5 bases and J by 7 bases, with 12 bases between. This CDR3 comprises 14 residues. Germline-derived CDR1 and CDR2 are LGHNA and YNFKEQ. CDR3 in amino acids: CASSGRTENSPLHF. CDR3 nucleotide sequence: TGTGCCAGCAGCGGACGGACAGAAAATTCACCCCTCCACTTT.

This sequence joins TRBV5-1 and TRBJ1-6; D gene ambiguous. The CDR3 has 14 amino acids. Germline V gene lookup returns CDR1 SGHRS and CDR2 YFSETQ. V shed 3 bases and J shed 2 bases, with 6 bases lying between them. The chain's CDR3 is CASSSGTYNSPLHF. CDR3 nucleotides: TGCGCCAGCAGCTCCGGGACCTATAATTCACCCCTCCACTTT. The whole variable domain, remainder taken from reference TRBV5-1 and TRBJ1-6, is KAGVTQTPRYLIKTRGQQVTLSCSPISGHRSVSWYQQTPGQGLQFLFEYFSETQRNKGNFPGRFSGRQFSNSRSEMNVSTLELGDSALYLCASSSGTYNSPLHFGNGTRLTVT.

The J gene is TRBJ2-1, the V gene TRBV9; D may correspond to TRBD1 or TRBD2 (5 bases each). Trimming pared 3 bases from V and 4 bases from J, leaving 11 bases between. The CDR3 consists of 14 residues. Germline V gene sequence: CDR1 SGDLS, CDR2 YYNGEE. In DNA, the CDR3 is TGTGCCAGCAGCGGAGGGGCAGGTTACAATGAGCAGTTCTTC. Translation: CASSGGAGYNEQFF.

The J gene is TRBJ2-7, the V gene TRBV13; either TRBD1 or TRBD2 may fit D (5 bases each). The CDR3 is made up of 15 amino acids. The germline V gene encodes CDR1 PRHDT and CDR2 FYEKMQ (reference sequence). V was shortened by 4 bases and J by 0 bases, with 13 bases between the two germline ends. CDR3 in DNA: TGTGCCAGCAGCTCGGGACGAATGAGCTCCTACGAGCAGTACTTC. Translation: CASSSGRMSSYEQYF.

The chain is built from TRBV5-1 and TRBJ1-3, with D maybe TRBD1 (6 bases). V was clipped by 4 bases and J by 1 base, with 15 bases between them. Germline CDR1 and CDR2: SGHRS and YFSETQ. CDR3 size: 16 residues. The CDR3 loop reads CASSPGIGGSGNTIYF. As DNA, the CDR3 is TGCGCCAGCAGCCCCGGAATAGGGGGTTCTGGAAACACCATATATTTT.

The chain carries TRBV5-1 and TRBJ1-1; D is perhaps TRBD1 (5 bases). The germline CDR1 and CDR2 sequences are SGHRS and YFSETQ. The germline V and J ends were trimmed by 0 bases and 1 base, with 7 bases remaining between them. The CDR3 length is 14 residues. The CDR3 region has the DNA TGCGCCAGCAGCTTGGAGGGACCGAACACTGAAGCTTTCTTT. Protein product: CASSLEGPNTEAFF.

The chain combines TRBV14 with TRBJ2-1, with 7 bases fitting TRBD1. V shed 2 bases and J 4 bases; nucleotides not matched to a gene: 2. Germline V gene data show CDR1 as SGHDN and CDR2 as FVKESK. The CDR3 consists of 14 residues. CDR3: CASSQQGEYNEQFF. The CDR3, as DNA: TGTGCCAGCAGCCAACAGGGGGAGTACAATGAGCAGTTCTTC. The variable domain in full, completed from reference TRBV14 and TRBJ2-1, reads EAGVTQFPSHSVIEKGQTVTLRCDPISGHDNLYWYRRVMGKEIKFLLHFVKESKQDESGMPNNRFLAERTGGTYSTLKVQPAELEDSGVYFCASSQQGEYNEQFFGPGTRLTVL.

The V and J genes are TRBV20-1 and TRBJ2-1, with D unresolved. Trimming left V 3 bases short and J 0 bases short, with 9 bases between. Germline loops: CDR1 DFQATT, CDR2 SNEGSKA (reference sequence). This CDR3 comprises 14 residues. The CDR3 bases are TGCAGTGCTAGTCAGTCCCACTCCTACAATGAGCAGTTCTTC. Its protein product is CSASQSHSYNEQFF.

The gene calls are TRBV7-9 and TRBJ1-5, with D perhaps matching TRBD1 (5 bases). The CDR3 is 14 amino acids. In germline, CDR1 is SEHNR, CDR2 FQNEAQ (reference sequence). V shed 1 base and J shed 7 bases, with 11 bases lying between them. As DNA, the CDR3 is TGTGCCAGCAGCTTAGGTGGGGACGCCCAGCCCCAGCATTTT. Encoded protein: CASSLGGDAQPQHF. The complete variable domain, with remaining parts taken from reference TRBV7-9 and TRBJ1-5, reads DTGVSQNPRHKITKRGQNVTFRCDPISEHNRLYWYRQTLGQGPEFLTYFQNEAQLEKSRLLSDRFSAERPKGSFSTLEIQRTEQGDSAMYLCASSLGGDAQPQHFGDGTRLSIL.

The rearrangement joins TRBV18 to TRBJ1-1; D may be TRBD1 (5 bases). This CDR3 is 15 amino acids long. Deletions cut 5 bases from V and 5 bases from J, with 18 bases between. The germline V gene has CDR1 KGHSH and CDR2 LQKENI. CDR3 in DNA: TGTGCCAGCTCATCCCGCGCAAGGGGTCGGACTGAAGCTTTCTTT. Amino acids: CASSSRARGRTEAFF.

The V gene is TRBV7-2, the J gene TRBJ1-3; D may be TRBD1 (6 bases). V was trimmed by 6 bases and J by 6 bases, leaving 12 bases between them. This CDR3 comprises 13 residues. CDR1 and CDR2 from the germline V gene are SGHTA and FQGNSA. CDR3 protein: CASRGGDTNTIYF. CDR3 in DNA: TGTGCCAGCAGAGGGGGTGACACAAACACCATATATTTT. The full variable domain, completed using reference TRBV7-2 and TRBJ1-3, is GAGVSQSPSNKVTEKGKDVELRCDPISGHTALYWYRQSLGQGLEFLIYFQGNSAPDKSGLPSDRFSAERTGGSVSTLTIQRTQQEDSAVYLCASRGGDTNTIYFGEGSWLTVV.